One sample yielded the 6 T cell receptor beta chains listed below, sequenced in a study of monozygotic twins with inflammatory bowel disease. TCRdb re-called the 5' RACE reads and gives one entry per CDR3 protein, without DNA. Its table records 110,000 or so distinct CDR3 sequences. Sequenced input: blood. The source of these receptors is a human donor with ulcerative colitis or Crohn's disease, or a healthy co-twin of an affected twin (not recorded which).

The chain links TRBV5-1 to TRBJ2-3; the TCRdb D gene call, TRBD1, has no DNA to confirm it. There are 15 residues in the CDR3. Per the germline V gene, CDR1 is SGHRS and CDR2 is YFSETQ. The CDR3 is CASSTGTGFTDTQYF.

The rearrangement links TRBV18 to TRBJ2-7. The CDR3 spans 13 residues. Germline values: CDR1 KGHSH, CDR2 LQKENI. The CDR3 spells CASSPLLMNEQYF.

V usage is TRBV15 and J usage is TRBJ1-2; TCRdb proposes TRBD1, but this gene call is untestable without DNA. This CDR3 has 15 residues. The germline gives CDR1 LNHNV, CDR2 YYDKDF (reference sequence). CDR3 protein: CATSRAPPGSYGYTF.

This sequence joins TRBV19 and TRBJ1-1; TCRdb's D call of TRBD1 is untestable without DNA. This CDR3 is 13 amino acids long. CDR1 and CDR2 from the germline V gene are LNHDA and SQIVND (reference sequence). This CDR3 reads CASTLGKNTEAFF.

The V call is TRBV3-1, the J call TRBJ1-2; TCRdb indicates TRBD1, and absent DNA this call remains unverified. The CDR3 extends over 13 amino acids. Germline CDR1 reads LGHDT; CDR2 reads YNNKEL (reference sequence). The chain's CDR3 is CASSHPGGNGYTF. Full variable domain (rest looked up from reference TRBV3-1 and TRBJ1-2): DTAVSQTPKYLVTQMGNDKSIKCEQNLGHDTMYWYKQDSKKFLKIMFSYNNKELIINETVPNRFSPKSPDKAHLNLHINSLELGDSAVYFCASSHPGGNGYTFGSGTRLTVV.

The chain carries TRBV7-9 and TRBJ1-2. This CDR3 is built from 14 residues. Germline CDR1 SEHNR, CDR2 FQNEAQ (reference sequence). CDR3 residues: CASSRGTSSYGYTF. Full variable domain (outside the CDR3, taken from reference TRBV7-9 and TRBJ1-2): DTGVSQNPRHKITKRGQNVTFRCDPISEHNRLYWYRQTLGQGPEFLTYFQNEAQLEKSRLLSDRFSAERPKGSFSTLEIQRTEQGDSAMYLCASSRGTSSYGYTFGSGTRLTVV.